This TCR beta chain was profiled in a study of pediatric ulcerative colitis (dated by TCRdb to about 2019). Broadly, across the study: Pancolitis was present in six to eight ulcerative colitis patients and left-sided colitis in two, and histology consistent with ulcerative colitis was found in all of these patients. From 9 or 10 newly diagnosed, treatment-naive pediatric ulcerative colitis patients and a few non-IBD control children, paired blood and rectal samples were collected. By Pediatric Ulcerative Colitis Activity Index, mild disease was classified in a couple of patients, moderate disease in several and acute severe colitis in three. Here is what the overall study found, with its caveats: Autologous blood-rectal clonal overlap was significantly higher in ulcerative colitis patients than in controls, suggesting increased T cell trafficking to inflamed tissue. Blood-derived T cells may have been included in rectal pinch biopsies, especially in patients with overt colitis. Because repertoires were derived from total lymphocyte DNA, patterns in rare subsets such as regulatory T cells may not have been reflected. Features of the rectal repertoire distinguished controls, mild-moderate colitis patients and acute severe colitis patients, and in acute severe colitis, rectal diversity was reduced because of clonal expansions. For technical reasons, the blood samples of a couple of patients yielded substantially fewer templates, so those samples were excluded from the blood-rectal overlap analysis. The healthy control group was small, consisting of only a handful of individuals. Two rectal CDR3 clonotypes were present in all ulcerative colitis patients and in none of the controls.

Through the immunoSEQ TRB Survey service, multiplex V and J primers were used to amplify rearranged CDR3 beta regions from genomic DNA. To keep sequencing depth equal across samples, survey-level depth of up to 500,000 reads per sample was applied. The libraries were purified, combined into pools and sequenced with Illumina technology. The study's own analysis went as follows. Productive clonality, sample overlap, pairwise scatters, CDR3 beta length, V/D/J gene usage and productiveness were assessed with immunoSEQ online tools. Calculated diversity was defined as the number of unique rearrangements divided by total templates times 100, and Shannon and Simpson indices were additionally computed. Principal component analysis used the R prcomp function and ggbiplot package on Z-score normalized data. Morisita's index was used to quantify the clonal overlap between blood and rectum within each subject. TCRdb obtained this table from immuneACCESS and retained in-frame rearrangements with V and J assigned. These tables miss some clones; where compared with another copy, unresolved V genes account for less than half of the shortfall, and the remainder is unexplained. That table furnishes V, J and clone size, whereas the DNA furnished D and trimming. A total of some 50,000 clones appear in this sample, around 78% of them only once. Under 4% of the sample lies in the top ten.

From the cysteine up to the phenylalanine, the CDR3 has a length of 13 residues. The entry retains the CDR3 DNA only, 39 bases that are in frame from base 1. The germline V gene (reference sequence) sets CDR1 to LNHDA and CDR2 to SQIVND. At the junction V is shortened by 8 bases and J by 8 bases; bases outside the gene matches: 9. During colonoscopy, one to two rectal pinch biopsies were obtained for research purposes. Ulcerative colitis patients had received no immunosuppressive medication before the diagnostic colonoscopy. Rectal biopsies were digested with proteinase K before DNA isolation. The Wizard kit (Promega) was used to extract genomic DNA from the blood and intestinal samples. In the case of this clone: No cognate antigen has been identified for it. Nothing much larger sits one base from this clone, and base qualities are not available.

The sequenced sample consisted of gut tissue. The sequence came from a girl aged 10 to 17 with moderate ulcerative colitis. The rearrangement joined TRBV19 to TRBJ2-1, with 7 bases aligning to TRBD2. The bases are TGTGCCAGTGGAAGGACTAGAATCGATGAGCAGTTCTTC. It codes for CASGRTRIDEQFF.